This section outlines one T cell receptor beta chain sequence together with its context. Its antigen is currently unknown. This record comes from a study of cytomegalovirus exposure and HLA in healthy donors. Study as a whole: The early release's HLA-typed donors yielded 78 million or so unique TCRs. Study-level points and caveats: From TCR beta sequences, most subjects' HLA-A and HLA-B alleles were reportedly predicted accurately. In a later analysis, several top co-occurrence clusters appeared linked to parvovirus B19, influenza, CMV and Epstein-Barr virus. Apparent HLA restriction characterized most CMV-associated TCR beta chains in a later analysis.

The CDR3 is made up of 14 amino acids. With 5 bases removed from V and 6 bases from J, the gap between germline ends came to 14 bases. Germline V gene sequence: CDR1 SGHVS, CDR2 FQNEAQ. 60 Vbeta and 13 Jbeta primers were used in PCR. The repertoire was sequenced with immunoSEQ multiplex PCR; TCRdb's copy has only in-frame clones and lacks some. This table holds 200,000 to 250,000 clones, about 75% found once. The sample comprised PBMCs. The TCR was taken from a woman aged 30 to 39 in good health and CMV-seronegative. The rearrangement links TRBV7-8 to TRBJ2-1, with D possibly TRBD2 on 6 matching bases. CDR3 sequence (DNA): TGTGCCAGCAGCCGGGGGACGGTGACCAATGAGCAGTTCTTC. Its protein product is CASSRGTVTNEQFF.